This TCR beta chain derives from a study of sequential checkpoint blockade in melanoma. Sequencing used immunoSEQ multiplex PCR; TCRdb keeps in-frame clones, though not all of them. The sample has roughly 5,000 clones; 35% to 40% are singletons. V lost 3 bases and J 1 base, leaving 9 bases between the germline ends. Germline lookup yields CDR1 LNHDA and CDR2 SQIVND (reference sequence). The CDR3 length is 14 residues. The treatment was: randomized to nivolumab then ipilimumab (arm A) or the reverse (arm B). None of the patients previously received DNA-damaging chemotherapy. The clonotype was recovered from a human donor with melanoma. Here the sequenced sample was tumor tissue (inferred from file names), taken from a patient given nivolumab and ipilimumab in sequence. V gene TRBV19 combines with J gene TRBJ1-2; the D is unclear. CDR3 residues: CASSIGEVNYGYTF. DNA of the CDR3: TGTGCCAGTAGTATCGGGGAAGTTAACTATGGCTACACCTTC.